This entry lists 25 T cell receptor beta chains sequenced from one sample in a study of blood T cell repertoires in COVID-19. Produced via immunoSEQ multiplex PCR; TCRdb's table is partial and in-frame only. The data contain 300,000 to 350,000 clones, approximately 89% of them singletons. The sequenced sample was peripheral blood. These receptors were collected from a woman aged 55-69 years with COVID-19, enrolled during active disease.

This clone was seen just once. The chain uses TRBV6-1 and TRBJ2-3; tentatively, D is TRBD1 (5 bases). The CDR3 sequence is 14 residues long. Germline lookup yields CDR1 MNHNS and CDR2 SASEGT. Trimming removed 2 bases at V and 2 bases at J, with 8 bases between. The CDR3 is CASSEYRYTDTQYF. CDR3 bases: TGTGCCAGCAGTGAATACAGGTACACAGATACGCAGTATTTT.

This clone was picked up a small number of times. In the same sample, other DNA sequences code for this CDR3. The chain joins TRBV18 to TRBJ1-1; possibly TRBD1 for D (5 bases). CDR3 size: 16 residues. V lost 3 bases, J lost 0 bases, and 14 bases lay in between. CDR1 KGHSH and CDR2 LQKENI come from the germline V gene. The CDR3, as DNA: TGTGCCAGCTCACCGCGCCAGGGAGGCATGAACACTGAAGCTTTCTTT. Its translation is CASSPRQGGMNTEAFF.

The genes are TRBV27 and TRBJ1-6; possibly TRBD1 for D (6 bases). The CDR3 spans 15 residues. Germline CDR1 reads MNHEY; CDR2 reads SMNVEV (reference sequence). V lost 7 bases and J lost 10, with 20 bases in between. CDR3 sequence (DNA): TGTGCCAGCACCCCCCAAGGACAGCGGTCCTCACCCCTCCACTTT. The encoded protein is CASTPQGQRSSPLHF.

The chain recombines TRBV5-1 with TRBJ1-6; D is unresolved. V lost 4 bases to trimming and J lost 5 bases, with 13 bases between them. The length of the CDR3 is 15 residues. Per the germline V gene, CDR1 is SGHRS and CDR2 is YFSETQ. The CDR3, as DNA: TGCGCCAGCAGCCCAATTTTCTCAGATAATTCACCCCTCCACTTT. It encodes CASSPIFSDNSPLHF.

The chain couples TRBV7-3 to TRBJ2-3, with 10 bases matching TRBD2. V lost 1 base and J lost 6; bases outside the gene matches: 4. Germline values: CDR1 SGHTA, CDR2 FQGTGA. The CDR3 has 15 amino acids. CDR3 region: CASSLNSGGRDTQYF. The CDR3 nucleotides read TGTGCCAGCAGCTTAAATAGCGGGGGGAGGGATACGCAGTATTTT.

The V call is TRBV6-2 or TRBV6-3, the J call TRBJ2-1, with D unclear. Looked up from germline, CDR1 is MNHEY and CDR2 is SVGEGT. Trimming removed 0 bases at V and 2 bases at J, with 14 bases between. This CDR3 region has 17 residues. The CDR3 sequence is CASSYSVQNAPYNEQFF. CDR3 bases: TGTGCCAGCAGTTACTCGGTGCAAAACGCGCCCTACAATGAGCAGTTCTTC.

The rearrangement uses TRBV7-9 and TRBJ1-5, with 10 nucleotides matching TRBD1. Germline trimming cut 5 bases from V and 2 bases from J; bases unmatched to any gene: 6. The germline V gene encodes CDR1 SEHNR and CDR2 FQNEAQ (reference sequence). This CDR3 is 16 amino acids long. The CDR3 region is CASSHGTGAGNQPQHF. CDR3 bases: TGTGCCAGCAGCCACGGGACAGGGGCTGGCAATCAGCCCCAGCATTTT.

V and J are TRBV19 and TRBJ1-6, with 7 bases lining up with TRBD1. J lost 7 bases, V lost 5 bases, and 8 bases had no gene match. CDR3 length equals 15 residues. CDR1 is LNHDA, CDR2 SQIVND, per germline (reference sequence). CDR3: CASSPLTGSNSPLHF. Written as DNA, the CDR3 is TGTGCCAGTAGTCCCCTGACAGGGAGCAATTCACCCCTCCACTTT.

The rearrangement uses TRBV9 and TRBJ2-5, with 7 positions matching TRBD1. Per germline, CDR1 SGDLS and CDR2 YYNGEE. The CDR3 has 13 residues. Losses at the gene ends were 3 bases for V and 5 bases for J; bases not matched to a gene: 4. The CDR3 coding sequence is TGTGCCAGCAGCGGGTTACAGGGGGAGACCCAGTACTTC. It is translated as CASSGLQGETQYF.

In this sample, this clone turned up once. The chain recombines TRBV15 with TRBJ1-1; D remains ambiguous. Trimming stripped 0 bases from V and 1 base from J, with 6 bases between. This CDR3 is built from 14 residues. Germline V gene data show CDR1 as LNHNV and CDR2 as YYDKDF (reference sequence). CDR3 in amino acids: CATSRDHQNTEAFF. The CDR3 DNA reads TGTGCCACCAGCAGAGATCATCAGAACACTGAAGCTTTCTTT.

The V gene is TRBV2, the J gene TRBJ1-2, with D possibly TRBD1 on 5 matching bases. The germline gives CDR1 SNHLY, CDR2 FYNNEI. V shed 6 bases and J shed 8 bases, with 22 bases lying between them. The CDR3 spans 15 residues. The CDR3 region has the DNA TGTGCCAGCAGCACAGACCCTAGGGGAGGACACGGCTACACCTTC. It yields the protein CASSTDPRGGHGYTF.

Notes on this clone: A read error may produce the germline difference seen at one junction end. The chain joins TRBV19 to TRBJ1-1; D is possibly TRBD1 (6 bases). CDR3 length: 14 residues. CDR1 is LNHDA and CDR2 is SQIVND in the germline V gene (reference sequence). The CDR3 DNA follows: TGTGTCAGTAGCCTCACAGGGAGGAACACTGAAGCTTTCTTT. Residues: CVSSLTGRNTEAFF.

V gene TRBV5-6 combines with J gene TRBJ1-2; TRBD1 matches 8 bases. The CDR3 consists of 16 residues. Germline CDR1 reads SGHDT; CDR2 reads YYEEEE. The J segment lost 2 bases and the V segment lost 1 base, leaving 7 bases of the junction unmatched. CDR3 residues: CASSLQPQGANYGYTF. The CDR3 nucleotides are TGTGCCAGCAGCTTGCAACCCCAGGGGGCCAACTATGGCTACACCTTC.

The chain carries TRBV5-4 and TRBJ1-1; 7 positions match TRBD1. The CDR3 is 14 amino acids. The germline V gene has CDR1 SGHNT and CDR2 YYREEE (reference sequence). V lost 4 bases to trimming and J lost 5 bases; unmatched junction nucleotides: 8. This chain's CDR3 is CASSKRGRETEAFF. The CDR3 DNA reads as TGTGCCAGCAGCAAAAGGGGGCGAGAGACTGAAGCTTTCTTT.

In its sample, this clone was seen a few times. V is TRBV30 and J is TRBJ1-2; D not certain. The CDR3 runs 13 residues. The germline CDR1 and CDR2 sequences are GTSNPN and SVGIG (reference sequence). Trimming left V 2 bases short and J 4 bases short, with 11 bases between. Here the CDR3 reads CAWSYSVSYGYTF. DNA of the CDR3: TGTGCCTGGAGTTATTCAGTCTCCTATGGCTACACCTTC.

This clone has just a few counts. V and J are TRBV7-8 and TRBJ1-2; D is perhaps TRBD1 (5 bases). Germline V CDR1 and CDR2: SGHVS, FQNEAQ. The CDR3 is 17 residues long. V lost 2 bases, J lost 5 bases, and 21 bases lay in between. The CDR3 loop is CASSLIPGLIMGYGYTF. CDR3 in DNA: TGTGCCAGCAGCTTAATACCGGGACTCATTATGGGGTATGGCTACACCTTC.

This clone appeared once. The V call is TRBV2, the J call TRBJ1-5; D is unclear. CDR3 size: 15 residues. Germline loops: CDR1 SNHLY, CDR2 FYNNEI. V was trimmed by 0 bases and J by 1 base, leaving 7 bases between them. CDR3 in amino acids: CASSEARGSNQPQHF. The CDR3 nucleotides are TGTGCCAGCAGTGAAGCGCGGGGAAGCAATCAGCCCCAGCATTTT.

The V and J genes are TRBV5-1 and TRBJ1-5, with 10 bases that match TRBD1. CDR3 length: 14 residues. Looked up from germline, CDR1 is SGHRS and CDR2 is YFSETQ. After removal of 3 bases from V and 7 bases from J, the junction contained 4 bases not matched to a gene. CDR3 region: CASSWTGGVQPQHF. The DNA for the CDR3 is TGCGCCAGCAGCTGGACAGGGGGGGTCCAGCCCCAGCATTTT.

The V and J genes are TRBV7-9 and TRBJ2-7; D gene unclear. Trimming shortened V by 2 bases and J by 1 base, and 9 bases separated the two germline ends. CDR3 size: 14 residues. Germline V lookup: CDR1 SEHNR, CDR2 FQNEAQ (reference sequence). CDR3 amino acids: CASSLLAGSYEQYF. As DNA, the CDR3 is TGTGCCAGCAGCTTATTGGCAGGATCCTACGAGCAGTACTTC.

The DNA of the CDR3 is TGTGCCAGCAGCCCGGACTGGACCTACGAGCAGTACTTC. It encodes CASSPDWTYEQYF. The V gene is TRBV7-9, the J gene TRBJ2-7, with D maybe TRBD2 (5 bases). This CDR3 comprises 13 residues. Trimming stripped 5 bases from V and 2 bases from J, with 10 bases between. Germline V gene sequence: CDR1 SEHNR, CDR2 FQNEAQ (reference sequence). The full variable domain, rest sourced from reference TRBV7-9 and TRBJ2-7, is DTGVSQNPRHKITKRGQNVTFRCDPISEHNRLYWYRQTLGQGPEFLTYFQNEAQLEKSRLLSDRFSAERPKGSFSTLEIQRTEQGDSAMYLCASSPDWTYEQYFGPGTRLTVT.

In its sample, this clone was seen many times. The rearrangement joins TRBV18 to TRBJ1-6, with D tentatively TRBD1 (5 bases). The CDR3 covers 14 residues. CDR1 KGHSH and CDR2 LQKENI come from the germline V gene. Trimming took off 3 bases at V and 5 bases at J, with 8 bases between the two ends. CDR3 sequence reads: CASSPVGDNSPLHF. CDR3 in DNA: TGTGCCAGCTCACCCGTAGGGGATAATTCACCCCTCCACTTT.

V and J are TRBV18 and TRBJ1-3; D might be TRBD1 (5 bases). This CDR3 spans 15 amino acids. V was pared by 3 bases and J by 0 bases, with 9 bases between. From germline, CDR1 is KGHSH and CDR2 LQKENI. This CDR3 reads CASSPQGHSGNTIYF. The CDR3 nucleotides are TGTGCCAGCTCACCCCAAGGACACTCTGGAAACACCATATATTTT.

The chain joins TRBV7-2 to TRBJ2-1; 7 nucleotides line up with TRBD1. Germline CDR1 SGHTA, CDR2 FQGNSA. This CDR3 has 16 residues. Germline trimming cut 8 bases from V and 7 bases from J; bases unmatched to any gene: 17. CDR3 region: CASSTRARGNVNEQFF. CDR3 nucleotide sequence: TGTGCCAGCTCTACCCGGGCCAGGGGGAATGTTAATGAGCAGTTCTTC. Full variable domain (missing parts from reference TRBV7-2 and TRBJ2-1): GAGVSQSPSNKVTEKGKDVELRCDPISGHTALYWYRQSLGQGLEFLIYFQGNSAPDKSGLPSDRFSAERTGGSVSTLTIQRTQQEDSAVYLCASSTRARGNVNEQFFGPGTRLTVL.

This rearrangement joins TRBV18 to TRBJ1-5, with TRBD1 as a possible D gene (5 bases). The germline V and J ends were trimmed by 3 bases and 4 bases, with 10 bases remaining between them. The CDR3 runs to 14 residues. Germline V CDR1 and CDR2: KGHSH, LQKENI. The CDR3 coding sequence is TGTGCCAGCTCACCCCCGGGGGGGAATCAGCCCCAGCATTTT. Protein product: CASSPPGGNQPQHF.

The rearrangement joins TRBV18 to TRBJ1-4, with D possibly being TRBD1 (6 bases). The CDR3 length is 14 residues. Trimming took off 4 bases at V and 5 bases at J, with 11 bases between the two ends. Per germline, CDR1 KGHSH and CDR2 LQKENI. The CDR3 is CASSLQGGNEKLFF. CDR3 DNA sequence: TGTGCCAGCTCACTACAGGGCGGGAATGAAAAACTGTTTTTT. Drawing the rest from reference TRBV18 and TRBJ1-4, the complete variable domain is NAGVMQNPRHLVRRRGQEARLRCSPMKGHSHVYWYRQLPEEGLKFMVYLQKENIIDESGMPKERFSAEFPKEGPSILRIQQVVRGDSAAYFCASSLQGGNEKLFFGSGTQLSVL.